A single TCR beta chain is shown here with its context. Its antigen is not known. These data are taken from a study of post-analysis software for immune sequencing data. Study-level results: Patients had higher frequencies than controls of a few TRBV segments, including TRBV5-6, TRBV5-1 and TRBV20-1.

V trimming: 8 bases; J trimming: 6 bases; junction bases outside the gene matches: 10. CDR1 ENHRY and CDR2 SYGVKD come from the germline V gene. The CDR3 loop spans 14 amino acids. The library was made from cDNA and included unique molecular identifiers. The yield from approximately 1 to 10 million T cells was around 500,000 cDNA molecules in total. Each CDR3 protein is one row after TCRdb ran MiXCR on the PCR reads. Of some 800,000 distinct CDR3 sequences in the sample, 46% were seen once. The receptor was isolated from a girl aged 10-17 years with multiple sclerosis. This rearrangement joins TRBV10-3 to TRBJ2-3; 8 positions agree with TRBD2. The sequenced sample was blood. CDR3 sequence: CAIGTSGMGDTQYF. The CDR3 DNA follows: TGTGCCATCGGAACTAGCGGAATGGGGGATACGCAGTATTTT.